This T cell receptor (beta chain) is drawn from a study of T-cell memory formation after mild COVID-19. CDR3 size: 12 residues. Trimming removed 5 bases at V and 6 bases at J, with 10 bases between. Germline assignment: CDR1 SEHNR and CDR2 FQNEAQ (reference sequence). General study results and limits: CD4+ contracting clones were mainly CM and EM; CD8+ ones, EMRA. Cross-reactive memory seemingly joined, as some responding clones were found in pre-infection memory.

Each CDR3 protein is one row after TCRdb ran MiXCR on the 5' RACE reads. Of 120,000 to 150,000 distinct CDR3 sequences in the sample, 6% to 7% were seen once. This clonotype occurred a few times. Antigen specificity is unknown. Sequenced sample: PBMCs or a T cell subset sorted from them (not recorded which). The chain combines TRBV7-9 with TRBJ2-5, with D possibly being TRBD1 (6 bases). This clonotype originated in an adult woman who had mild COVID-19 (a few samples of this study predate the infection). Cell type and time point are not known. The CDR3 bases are TGTGCCAGCAGCCGGGACATAAAGACCCAGTACTTC. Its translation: CASSRDIKTQYF.